This T cell receptor (beta chain) was profiled in a study of T cells in women clearing cervical HPV infection. Overall study: Cases were women with histologically confirmed HPV16-related CIN3 or worse, including a couple of invasive cancers. Control women cleared a single incident HPV16 infection within 12 months.

Concerning this clone itself: The read ends 3 residues before the CDR3 terminus; that terminus is restored from the germline J gene.

The ends lost 6 bases at V and 5 bases at J; junction bases unmatched: 8. This CDR3 contains 13 residues. Per the germline V gene, CDR1 is SQVTM and CDR2 is ANQGSEA. Assay: immunoSEQ multiplex PCR; the TCRdb copy retains only in-frame clones and omits some. The sample includes roughly 35,000 clones. The clonotype comes from a woman between 18 and 70 years old with a cervical HPV16 infection that either progressed to CIN3+ or cleared (not recorded which). This sequence joins TRBV29-1 and TRBJ2-5, with 8 positions matching TRBD2. Sequenced: blood buffy coat. The covered CDR3 bases are TGCAGCGTCGCCGATTCTAGCGGGGAGACC. This gives the protein CSVADSSGET. The full CDR3 reads CSVADSSGETQYF.